The entry that follows covers one T cell receptor beta chain sequence. One end of the junction is discordant with germline, which a read error may explain. These data are taken from a study of tumor and adjacent non-tumor tissue in lung cancer. Three rounds of nested PCR, following a modified ARM-PCR protocol, produced the TCRbeta library. MiXCR was run by TCRdb on the multiplex PCR reads, yielding one entry per CDR3 protein. This table has 200,000 to 250,000 distinct CDR3 sequences, 71% appearing once. RNA was extracted from bulk tissue without any cell sorting. This CDR3 comprises 12 residues. The germline V gene encodes CDR1 WSHSY and CDR2 SAAADI.

Sequenced sample: lung tumor tissue. The rearrangement links TRBV10-2 to TRBJ1-2, with 10 bases identical to TRBD1. This TCR was recovered from a man in his 60s with non-small cell lung cancer. CDR3 residues: CASGQGVYGYTF. The CDR3 DNA reads as TGCGCCAGCGGACAGGGGGTATATGGCTACACTTTC.